This TCR beta chain originates from a study of OX40 agonist ivuxolimab in advanced cancers. V lost 0 bases and J lost 9, with 10 bases in between. The germline CDR1 and CDR2 sequences are SGDLS and YYNGEE. This CDR3 contains 13 residues. Sequencing used immunoSEQ multiplex PCR; TCRdb keeps in-frame clones, though not all of them. The table shows 30,000 to 45,000 clones, with roughly four fifths occurring only once. The sequence was obtained from an adult with an advanced solid tumor such as melanoma, head and neck, liver or kidney cancer. V and J are TRBV9 and TRBJ2-1; no reliable D call. The sequencing here drew on CD4+ or CD8+ T cells sorted from blood, taken in a trial of the OX40 agonist ivuxolimab. CDR3 sequence reads: CASSVALAVEQFF. The DNA for the CDR3 is TGTGCCAGCAGCGTAGCTCTCGCGGTTGAGCAGTTCTTC.